The 2 T cell receptor beta chains in this list originate from one sample, sequenced in a study of Ad26.COV2.S vaccination and SARS-CoV-2 variants. The method was immunoSEQ multiplex PCR; TCRdb's version includes in-frame clones alone and lacks a portion of them. The sample includes 350,000 to 450,000 clones, about nine tenths of them seen just once. Treatment reported: 15 to 20 received Ad26.COV2.S at low or high dose, single or two shots; several received placebo; per-sample allocation not given. Collection of samples fell on day 63 after the first vaccine or placebo injection. Source: peripheral blood, taken in a trial of Ad26.COV2.S vaccine versus placebo. These receptors all come from a person aged 18 to 59 who received the Ad26.COV2.S COVID-19 vaccine or a placebo.

The V gene is TRBV6-5, the J gene TRBJ1-6, with TRBD1 identical over 7 bases. CDR3 length: 14 residues. Germline lookup yields CDR1 MNHEY and CDR2 SVGAGI. V was pared by 2 bases and J by 10 bases, with 5 bases of the junction left unmatched. Here the CDR3 DNA reads TGTGCCAGCAGTTACGGTCAGGGGGAATCACCCCTCCACTTT. Residues: CASSYGQGESPLHF.

The J gene is TRBJ1-6, the V gene TRBV9, with TRBD1 matching over 12 bases. The germline gives CDR1 SGDLS, CDR2 YYNGEE. V trimming: 1 base; J trimming: 7 bases; junction bases outside the gene matches: 9. The CDR3 is 18 residues long. This CDR3 reads CASSVRPSGQGANSPLHF. The CDR3 DNA follows: TGTGCCAGCAGCGTAAGACCTTCGGGACAGGGGGCAAATTCACCCCTCCACTTT.